Listed below are T cell receptor beta chains from one sample, sequenced in a study of cytomegalovirus exposure and HLA in healthy donors. Clones were read by immunoSEQ multiplex PCR, and TCRdb kept only the in-frame ones, dropping some. The sample totals fewer than 70,000 clones. Material: PBMCs. These receptors were collected from a woman between 18 and 29 years old in good health and CMV-seronegative. Each CDR3 is given with its conserved first and last residue. Each record gives: J gene, D gene, V gene, CDR3 protein, CDR3 DNA. D genes are given only for firm matches.

j_gene: TRBJ2-1
d_gene: NA
v_gene: TRBV18
CDR3aa: CASSLGPYNEQFF
CDR3nt: TGTGCCAGCTCACTGGGCCCCTACAATGAGCAGTTCTTC

j_gene: TRBJ2-2
d_gene: TRBD2
v_gene: TRBV19
CDR3aa: CASSTPGLAGTGELFF
CDR3nt: TGTGCCAGTAGTACCCCGGGACTAGCGGGCACCGGGGAGCTGTTTTTT

j_gene: TRBJ1-5
d_gene: TRBD1
v_gene: TRBV5-8
CDR3aa: CASSPGTGPNQPQHF
CDR3nt: TGTGCCAGCAGCCCCGGGACAGGTCCCAATCAGCCCCAGCATTTT

j_gene: TRBJ1-5
d_gene: NA
v_gene: TRBV6-5
CDR3aa: CASRETGRGQPQHF
CDR3nt: TGTGCCAGCAGGGAAACAGGGAGGGGTCAGCCCCAGCATTTT

j_gene: TRBJ1-1
d_gene: NA
v_gene: TRBV27
CDR3aa: CASSFGGYTEAFF
CDR3nt: TGTGCCAGCAGTTTCGGAGGATACACTGAAGCTTTCTTT

j_gene: TRBJ1-1
d_gene: NA
v_gene: TRBV5-1
CDR3aa: CASSNSNTEAFF
CDR3nt: TGCGCCAGCAGCAACAGTAACACTGAAGCTTTCTTT

j_gene: TRBJ1-1
d_gene: NA
v_gene: TRBV5-1
CDR3aa: CASSLELGEVDTEAFF
CDR3nt: TGCGCCAGCAGCTTGGAGCTGGGGGAGGTCGACACTGAAGCTTTCTTT

j_gene: TRBJ1-2
d_gene: TRBD1
v_gene: TRBV4-1
CDR3aa: CASSPRGDGYTF
CDR3nt: TGCGCCAGCAGCCCCAGGGGGGACGGCTACACCTTC

j_gene: TRBJ2-7
d_gene: NA
v_gene: TRBV11-2
CDR3aa: CASSLDEGDEQYF
CDR3nt: TGTGCCAGCAGCTTAGACGAGGGGGACGAGCAGTACTTC

j_gene: TRBJ1-4
d_gene: TRBD1
v_gene: TRBV5-8
CDR3aa: CASSGDRVGEKLFF
CDR3nt: TGTGCCAGCAGCGGGGACAGGGTGGGGGAAAAACTGTTTTTT

j_gene: TRBJ2-4
d_gene: NA
v_gene: TRBV5-1
CDR3aa: CASSLAVARDIQYF
CDR3nt: TGCGCCAGCAGCTTGGCCGTGGCTCGGGACATTCAGTACTTC

j_gene: TRBJ1-5
d_gene: TRBD1
v_gene: TRBV5-1
CDR3aa: CASSVDRDQPQHF
CDR3nt: TGCGCCAGCAGCGTCGACAGGGATCAGCCCCAGCATTTT

j_gene: TRBJ2-4
d_gene: NA
v_gene: TRBV7-2
CDR3aa: CASSRMTGKNIQYF
CDR3nt: TGTGCCAGCAGCCGTATGACGGGTAAAAACATTCAGTACTTC

j_gene: TRBJ1-1
d_gene: NA
v_gene: TRBV19
CDR3aa: CASTINWNTEAFF
CDR3nt: TGTGCCAGTACCATCAACTGGAACACTGAAGCTTTCTTT

j_gene: TRBJ1-4
d_gene: NA
v_gene: TRBV15
CDR3aa: CATSRDGFGGSEKLFF
CDR3nt: TGTGCCACCAGCAGAGATGGTTTCGGGGGGTCCGAAAAACTGTTTTTT

j_gene: TRBJ2-3
d_gene: TRBD2
v_gene: TRBV6-5
CDR3aa: CASSTSSGGSDKQYF
CDR3nt: TGTGCCAGCTCGACCTCTAGCGGGGGGTCGGATAAGCAGTATTTT

j_gene: TRBJ2-3
d_gene: TRBD2
v_gene: TRBV9
CDR3aa: CASREGLADTDTQYF
CDR3nt: TGTGCCAGCAGAGAGGGACTAGCGGACACAGATACGCAGTATTTT

j_gene: TRBJ2-2
d_gene: TRBD1
v_gene: TRBV5-1
CDR3aa: CASSPSGTGTGELFF
CDR3nt: TGCGCCAGCAGCCCCTCCGGGACAGGGACCGGGGAGCTGTTTTTT

j_gene: TRBJ2-3
d_gene: TRBD1
v_gene: TRBV14
CDR3aa: CASSHWLGQGADTQYF
CDR3nt: TGTGCCAGCAGCCATTGGCTAGGACAGGGGGCAGATACGCAGTATTTT

j_gene: TRBJ1-2
d_gene: NA
v_gene: TRBV28
CDR3aa: CASSPDSYGYTF
CDR3nt: TGTGCCAGCAGCCCCGACAGTTATGGCTACACCTTC

j_gene: TRBJ2-2
d_gene: NA
v_gene: TRBV9
CDR3aa: CASSVVGTGELFF
CDR3nt: TGTGCCAGCAGCGTGGTCGGTACCGGGGAGCTGTTTTTT

j_gene: TRBJ1-1
d_gene: TRBD1
v_gene: TRBV7-3
CDR3aa: CASSLKGTGGYTEAFF
CDR3nt: TGTGCCAGCAGCCTAAAAGGGACAGGGGGCTACACTGAAGCTTTCTTT

j_gene: TRBJ1-2
d_gene: TRBD1
v_gene: TRBV2
CDR3aa: CASSEAGGSGYGYTF
CDR3nt: TGTGCCAGCAGTGAGGCAGGGGGCTCAGGCTATGGCTACACCTTC

j_gene: TRBJ2-7
d_gene: NA
v_gene: TRBV25-1
CDR3aa: CASSEDGVIRGNEQYF
CDR3nt: TGTGCCAGCAGTGAGGACGGGGTCATAAGGGGGAACGAGCAGTACTTC

j_gene: TRBJ2-7
d_gene: NA
v_gene: TRBV4-1
CDR3aa: CASSQGEGDEQYF
CDR3nt: TGCGCCAGCAGCCAAGGGGAGGGGGACGAGCAGTACTTC

j_gene: TRBJ2-3
d_gene: NA
v_gene: TRBV29-1
CDR3aa: CSAGFTVLSDTQYF
CDR3nt: TGCAGCGCCGGTTTTACAGTTCTTTCCGATACGCAGTATTTT

j_gene: TRBJ2-7
d_gene: TRBD1
v_gene: TRBV29-1
CDR3aa: CSVAGTGSSYEQYF
CDR3nt: TGCAGCGTTGCCGGGACAGGGAGCTCCTACGAGCAGTACTTC

j_gene: TRBJ1-2
d_gene: NA
v_gene: TRBV6-1
CDR3aa: CATGQGHGYTF
CDR3nt: TGTGCCACCGGGCAGGGCCATGGCTACACCTTC

j_gene: TRBJ2-7
d_gene: TRBD1
v_gene: TRBV5-1
CDR3aa: CASSVGTGGAYEQYF
CDR3nt: TGCGCCAGCAGCGTGGGGACAGGGGGCGCGTACGAGCAGTACTTC

j_gene: TRBJ1-4
d_gene: NA
v_gene: TRBV6-5
CDR3aa: CASRDPWGEKLFF
CDR3nt: TGTGCCAGCAGAGACCCGTGGGGCGAAAAACTGTTTTTT

j_gene: TRBJ2-7
d_gene: NA
v_gene: TRBV2
CDR3aa: CASSGEASYEQYF
CDR3nt: TGTGCCAGCAGTGGGGAGGCTAGTTACGAGCAGTACTTC

j_gene: TRBJ1-4
d_gene: NA
v_gene: TRBV14
CDR3aa: CASSQGRGTNEKLFF
CDR3nt: TGTGCCAGCAGCCAAGGGAGGGGTACTAATGAAAAACTGTTTTTT

j_gene: TRBJ2-1
d_gene: TRBD2
v_gene: TRBV5-1
CDR3aa: CASSGSGGYNEQFF
CDR3nt: TGCGCCAGCAGCGGTAGCGGGGGCTACAATGAGCAGTTCTTC

j_gene: TRBJ1-6
d_gene: NA
v_gene: TRBV6-1
CDR3aa: CASSDPRGRDNSPLHF
CDR3nt: TGTGCCAGCAGTGATCCCAGGGGAAGGGATAATTCACCCCTCCACTTT

j_gene: TRBJ1-2
d_gene: NA
v_gene: TRBV6-5
CDR3aa: CASRGGGSYGYTF
CDR3nt: TGTGCCAGCAGAGGCGGGGGGAGTTATGGCTACACCTTC

j_gene: TRBJ2-2
d_gene: NA
v_gene: TRBV19
CDR3aa: CASGPMRAGELFF
CDR3nt: TGTGCCAGTGGCCCCATGAGGGCCGGGGAGCTGTTTTTT

j_gene: TRBJ1-4
d_gene: NA
v_gene: TRBV29-1
CDR3aa: CSVESPGLGEKLFF
CDR3nt: TGCAGCGTTGAGTCCCCGGGACTAGGTGAAAAACTGTTTTTT

j_gene: TRBJ1-1
d_gene: NA
v_gene: TRBV9
CDR3aa: CASSTSQGAATEAFF
CDR3nt: TGTGCCAGCAGCACCTCCCAGGGTGCTGCGACTGAAGCTTTCTTT

j_gene: TRBJ1-1
d_gene: NA
v_gene: TRBV30
CDR3aa: CACIMNTEAFF
CDR3nt: TGTGCCTGTATAATGAACACTGAAGCTTTCTTT

j_gene: TRBJ1-2
d_gene: TRBD1
v_gene: TRBV5-6
CDR3aa: CASSSAGTDVNYGYTF
CDR3nt: TGTGCCAGCAGCTCAGCAGGGACAGACGTTAACTATGGCTACACCTTC

j_gene: TRBJ2-7
d_gene: NA
v_gene: TRBV21-1
CDR3aa: CASSKGRQSYEQYF
CDR3nt: TGTGCCAGCAGCAAAGGGAGACAGAGCTACGAGCAGTACTTC

j_gene: TRBJ2-2
d_gene: TRBD1
v_gene: TRBV11-2
CDR3aa: CASSYRFGDRGRRTGELFF
CDR3nt: TGTGCCAGCAGTTATAGATTTGGGGACAGGGGGCGTAGGACCGGGGAGCTGTTTTTT

j_gene: TRBJ1-1
d_gene: NA
v_gene: TRBV5-6
CDR3aa: CASSLGVDTEAFF
CDR3nt: TGTGCCAGCAGCTTGGGAGTAGACACTGAAGCTTTCTTT

j_gene: TRBJ2-1
d_gene: TRBD2
v_gene: TRBV18
CDR3aa: CASSPPGSGGVQYNEQFF
CDR3nt: TGTGCCAGCTCACCCCCGGGCAGCGGGGGGGTTCAGTACAATGAGCAGTTCTTC

j_gene: TRBJ2-1
d_gene: TRBD2
v_gene: TRBV5-1
CDR3aa: CASSRSPSGGAYNEQFF
CDR3nt: TGCGCCAGCAGCCGCTCCCCTAGCGGGGGGGCCTACAATGAGCAGTTCTTC

j_gene: TRBJ2-7
d_gene: NA
v_gene: TRBV10-3
CDR3aa: CAISESTYEQYF
CDR3nt: TGTGCCATCAGTGAGTCGACTTACGAGCAGTACTTC

j_gene: TRBJ1-4
d_gene: TRBD1
v_gene: TRBV7-6
CDR3aa: CASSPGQGEKLFF
CDR3nt: TGTGCCAGCAGCCCGGGACAGGGGGAAAAACTGTTTTTT

j_gene: TRBJ1-4
d_gene: TRBD1
v_gene: TRBV9
CDR3aa: CASSPGTGAKLFF
CDR3nt: TGTGCCAGCAGCCCCGGGACAGGGGCAAAACTGTTTTTT

j_gene: TRBJ1-1
d_gene: NA
v_gene: TRBV5-1
CDR3aa: CASSLGGVGTEAFF
CDR3nt: TGCGCCAGCAGCTTGGGGGGGGTAGGCACTGAAGCTTTCTTT

j_gene: TRBJ1-2
d_gene: TRBD1
v_gene: TRBV2
CDR3aa: CASSEAGQGVGYTF
CDR3nt: TGTGCCAGCAGTGAAGCGGGACAGGGTGTTGGCTACACCTTC

j_gene: TRBJ1-2
d_gene: NA
v_gene: TRBV6-1
CDR3aa: CASSDLGGGGYTF
CDR3nt: TGTGCCAGCAGTGACTTGGGGGGGGGAGGCTACACCTTC

j_gene: TRBJ1-5
d_gene: TRBD1
v_gene: TRBV9
CDR3aa: CASSAGQEDQPQHF
CDR3nt: TGTGCCAGCAGTGCGGGACAGGAGGATCAGCCCCAGCATTTT